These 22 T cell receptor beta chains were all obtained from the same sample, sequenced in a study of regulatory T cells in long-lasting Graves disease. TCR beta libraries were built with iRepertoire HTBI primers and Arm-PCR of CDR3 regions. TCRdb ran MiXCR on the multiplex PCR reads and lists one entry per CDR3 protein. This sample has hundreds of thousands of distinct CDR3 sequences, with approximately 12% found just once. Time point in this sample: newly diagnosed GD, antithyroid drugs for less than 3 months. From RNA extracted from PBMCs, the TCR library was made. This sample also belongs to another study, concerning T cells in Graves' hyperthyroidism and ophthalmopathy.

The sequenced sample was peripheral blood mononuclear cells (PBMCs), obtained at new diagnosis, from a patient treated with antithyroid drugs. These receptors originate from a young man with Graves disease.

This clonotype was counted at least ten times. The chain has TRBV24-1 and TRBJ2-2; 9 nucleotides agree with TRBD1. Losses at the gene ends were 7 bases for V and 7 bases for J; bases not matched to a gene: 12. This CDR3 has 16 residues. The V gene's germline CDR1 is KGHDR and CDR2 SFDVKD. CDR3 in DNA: TGTGCCACCAGCCTGACCGGGACAGGGTTAAGCGGGGAGCTGTTTTTT. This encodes CATSLTGTGLSGELFF.

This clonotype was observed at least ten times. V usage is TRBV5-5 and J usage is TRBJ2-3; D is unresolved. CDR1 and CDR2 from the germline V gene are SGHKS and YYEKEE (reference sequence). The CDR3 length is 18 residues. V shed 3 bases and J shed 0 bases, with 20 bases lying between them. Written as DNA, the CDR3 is TGTGCCAGCAGCTCACTTCTCAGCCGCCTAACTAGCACAGATACGCAGTATTTT. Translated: CASSSLLSRLTSTDTQYF.

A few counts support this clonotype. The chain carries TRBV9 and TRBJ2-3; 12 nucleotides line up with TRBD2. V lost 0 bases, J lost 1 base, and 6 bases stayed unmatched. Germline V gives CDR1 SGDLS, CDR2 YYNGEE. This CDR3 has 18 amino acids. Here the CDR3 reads CASSVGLAGEVGTDTQYF. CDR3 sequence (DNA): TGTGCCAGCAGCGTAGGACTAGCGGGAGAAGTCGGCACAGATACGCAGTATTTT. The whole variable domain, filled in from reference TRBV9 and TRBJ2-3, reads DSGVTQTPKHLITATGQRVTLRCSPRSGDLSVYWYQQSLDQGLQFLIQYYNGEERAKGNILERFSAQQFPDLHSELNLSSLELGDSALYFCASSVGLAGEVGTDTQYFGPGTRLTVL.

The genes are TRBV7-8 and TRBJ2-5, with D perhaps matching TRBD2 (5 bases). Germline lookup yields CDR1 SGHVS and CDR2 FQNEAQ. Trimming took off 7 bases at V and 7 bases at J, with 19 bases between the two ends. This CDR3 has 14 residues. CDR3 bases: TGTGCCAGCACCCACGGGCAGGAGGTTGGGACCCAGTACTTC. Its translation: CASTHGQEVGTQYF.

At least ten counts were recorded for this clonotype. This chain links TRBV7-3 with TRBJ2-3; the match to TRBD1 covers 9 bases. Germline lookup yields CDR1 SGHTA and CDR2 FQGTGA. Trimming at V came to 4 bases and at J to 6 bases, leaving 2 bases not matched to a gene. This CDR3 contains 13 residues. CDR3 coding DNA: TGTGCCAGCAGCTATGACAGGGGGGATACGCAGTATTTT. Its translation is CASSYDRGDTQYF.

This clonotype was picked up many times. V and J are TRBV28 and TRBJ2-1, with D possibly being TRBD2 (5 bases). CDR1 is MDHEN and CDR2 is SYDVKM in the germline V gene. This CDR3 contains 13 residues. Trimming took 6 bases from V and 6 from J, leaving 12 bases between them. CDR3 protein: CASSFGGRNEQFF. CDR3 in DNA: TGTGCCAGCAGCTTTGGAGGCCGCAATGAGCAGTTCTTC. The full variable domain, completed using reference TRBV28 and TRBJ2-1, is DVKVTQSSRYLVKRTGEKVFLECVQDMDHENMFWYRQDPGLGLRLIYFSYDVKMKEKGDIPEGYSVSREKKERFSLILESASTNQTSMYLCASSFGGRNEQFFGPGTRLTVL.

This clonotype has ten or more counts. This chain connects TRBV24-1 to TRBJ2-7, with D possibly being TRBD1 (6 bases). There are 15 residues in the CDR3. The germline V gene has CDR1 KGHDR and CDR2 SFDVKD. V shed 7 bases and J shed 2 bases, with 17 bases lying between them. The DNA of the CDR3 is TGTGCCACCAGCCCGACAGGATCCGCTACCTACGAGCAGTACTTC. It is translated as CATSPTGSATYEQYF.

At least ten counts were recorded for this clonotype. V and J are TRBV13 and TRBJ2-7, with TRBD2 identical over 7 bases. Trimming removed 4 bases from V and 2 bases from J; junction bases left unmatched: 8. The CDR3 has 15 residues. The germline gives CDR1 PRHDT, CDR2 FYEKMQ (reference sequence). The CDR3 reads CASSSRAGPTYEQYF. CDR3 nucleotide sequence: TGTGCCAGCAGCTCCCGAGCGGGACCAACCTACGAGCAGTACTTC.

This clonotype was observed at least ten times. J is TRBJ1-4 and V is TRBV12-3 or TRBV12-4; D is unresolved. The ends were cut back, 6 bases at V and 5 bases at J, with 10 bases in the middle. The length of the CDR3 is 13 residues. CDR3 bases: TGTGCCAGCAGAGAACGAGGAAATGAAAAACTGTTTTTT. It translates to CASRERGNEKLFF.

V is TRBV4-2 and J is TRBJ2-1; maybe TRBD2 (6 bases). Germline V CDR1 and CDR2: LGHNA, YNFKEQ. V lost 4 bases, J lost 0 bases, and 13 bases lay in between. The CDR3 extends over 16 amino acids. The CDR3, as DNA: TGTGCCAGCAGCCTGGGACTCGCGAGCTCCTACAATGAGCAGTTCTTC. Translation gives CASSLGLASSYNEQFF.

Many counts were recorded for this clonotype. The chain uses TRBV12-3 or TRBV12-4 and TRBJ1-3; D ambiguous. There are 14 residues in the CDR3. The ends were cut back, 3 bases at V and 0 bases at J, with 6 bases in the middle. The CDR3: CASSLPYSGNTIYF. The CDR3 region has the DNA TGTGCCAGCAGTTTGCCATACTCTGGAAACACCATATATTTT.

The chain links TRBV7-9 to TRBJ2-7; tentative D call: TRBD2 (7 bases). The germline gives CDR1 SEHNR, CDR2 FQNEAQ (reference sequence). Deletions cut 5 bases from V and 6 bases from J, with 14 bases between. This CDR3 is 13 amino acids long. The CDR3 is CASSHPRGGEQYF. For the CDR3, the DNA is TGTGCCAGCAGCCACCCTAGGGGGGGCGAGCAGTACTTC.

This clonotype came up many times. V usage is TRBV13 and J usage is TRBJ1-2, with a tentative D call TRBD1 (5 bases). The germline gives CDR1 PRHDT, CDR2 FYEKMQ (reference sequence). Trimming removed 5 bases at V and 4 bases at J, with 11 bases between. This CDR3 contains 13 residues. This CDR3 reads CASSIKGTYGYTF. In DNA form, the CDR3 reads TGTGCCAGCAGCATAAAAGGGACCTATGGCTACACCTTC.

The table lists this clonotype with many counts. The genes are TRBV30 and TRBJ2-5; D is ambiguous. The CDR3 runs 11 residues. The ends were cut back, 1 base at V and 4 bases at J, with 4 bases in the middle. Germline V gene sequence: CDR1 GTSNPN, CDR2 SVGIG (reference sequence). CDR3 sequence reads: CAWSALETQYF. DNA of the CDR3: TGTGCCTGGAGTGCCCTAGAGACCCAGTACTTC.

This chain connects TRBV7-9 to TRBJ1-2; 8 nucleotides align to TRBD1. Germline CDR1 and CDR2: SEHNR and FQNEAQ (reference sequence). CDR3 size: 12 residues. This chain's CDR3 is CAHEATGDGYTF. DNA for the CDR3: TGTGCTCATGAGGCGACAGGGGATGGCTACACCTTC.

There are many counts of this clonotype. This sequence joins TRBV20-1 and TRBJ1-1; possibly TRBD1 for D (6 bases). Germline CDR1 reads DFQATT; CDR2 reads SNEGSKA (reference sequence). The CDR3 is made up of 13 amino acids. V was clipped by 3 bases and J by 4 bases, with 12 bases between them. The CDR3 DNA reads TGCAGTGCTAGGGGGGGCCACAGCACTGAAGCTTTCTTT. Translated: CSARGGHSTEAFF.

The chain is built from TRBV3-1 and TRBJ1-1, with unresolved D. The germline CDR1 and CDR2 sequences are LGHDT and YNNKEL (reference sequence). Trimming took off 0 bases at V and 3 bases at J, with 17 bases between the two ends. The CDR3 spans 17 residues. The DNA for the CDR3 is TGTGCCAGCAGCCAAGATGGGTTGAAGGATGGCGACACTGAAGCTTTCTTT. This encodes CASSQDGLKDGDTEAFF.

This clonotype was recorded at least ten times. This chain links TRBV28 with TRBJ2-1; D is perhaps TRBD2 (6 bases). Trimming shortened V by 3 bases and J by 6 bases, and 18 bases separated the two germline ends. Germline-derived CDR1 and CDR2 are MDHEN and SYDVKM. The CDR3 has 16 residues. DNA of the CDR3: TGTGCCAGCAGTTTTGAATCCGGGAGACGGAGCAATGAGCAGTTCTTC. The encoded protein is CASSFESGRRSNEQFF.

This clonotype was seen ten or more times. The CDR3 sequence: CASSLGQGSDEQFF. The CDR3 bases are TGTGCCAGCAGCTTGGGACAGGGGTCCGATGAGCAGTTCTTC. This rearrangement joins TRBV7-3 to TRBJ2-1, with 10 bases that match TRBD1. J was trimmed by 8 bases and V by 3 bases; bases with no gene match: 4. Germline CDR1 reads SGHTA; CDR2 reads FQGTGA. This CDR3 is 14 amino acids long.

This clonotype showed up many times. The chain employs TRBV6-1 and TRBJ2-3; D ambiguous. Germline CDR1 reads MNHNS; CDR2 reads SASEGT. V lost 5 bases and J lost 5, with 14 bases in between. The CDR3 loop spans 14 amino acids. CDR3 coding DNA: TGTGCCAGCAGTCCTCGAGGTGCAAGAGATACGCAGTATTTT. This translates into CASSPRGARDTQYF.

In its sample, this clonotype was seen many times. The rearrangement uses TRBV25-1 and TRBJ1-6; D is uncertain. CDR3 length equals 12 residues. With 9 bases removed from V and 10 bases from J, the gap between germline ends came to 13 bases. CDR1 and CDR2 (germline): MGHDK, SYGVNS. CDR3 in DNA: TGTGCCAGATTGGTTCGGGGATCACCCCTCCACTTT. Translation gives CARLVRGSPLHF. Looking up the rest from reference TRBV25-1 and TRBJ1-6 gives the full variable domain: EADIYQTPRYLVIGTGKKITLECSQTMGHDKMYWYQQDPGMELHLIHYSYGVNSTEKGDLSSESTVSRIRTEHFPLTLESARPSHTSQYLCARLVRGSPLHFGNGTRLTVT.

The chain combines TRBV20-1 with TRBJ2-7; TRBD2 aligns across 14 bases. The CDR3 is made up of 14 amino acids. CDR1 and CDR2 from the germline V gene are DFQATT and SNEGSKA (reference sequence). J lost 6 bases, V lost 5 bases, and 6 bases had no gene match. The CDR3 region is CSARFGLAGGEQYF. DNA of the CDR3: TGCAGTGCTCGATTTGGACTAGCGGGAGGCGAGCAGTACTTC.